The clone carrying this T cell receptor beta chain was seen only a few times. Its antigen is unidentified. The data derive from a study of identical twins. Each CDR3 protein gets one entry after TCRdb re-called the 5' RACE reads with MiXCR. The sample contains 300,000 to 400,000 distinct CDR3 sequences, roughly 12% of which appear only once. V gave up 3 bases and J gave up 3 bases, with 11 bases separating them. The CDR3 totals 14 residues. Study-level results: Abundant beta clonotypes from cord blood bore fewer insertions; memory repertoires lacked this pattern. Within twin pairs, the out-of-frame alpha sequences they shared showed excess low generation probability.

This sample was shared with a second study, whose subject was yellow fever vaccine responses in identical twins. That paper notes: Twins' vaccine T cell response reportedly seemed partly convergent, partly personalized.

Sequenced sample: CD8+ T cells sorted from blood. The receptor was isolated from a woman aged 18 to 35 in good health. The chain is built from TRBV12-3 or TRBV12-4 and TRBJ1-2; D possibly corresponds to TRBD1 (6 bases). As DNA, the CDR3 is TGTGCCAGCAGTTTGGCAGGGGACGACTATGGCTACACCTTC. It translates to CASSLAGDDYGYTF.